What follows describes a single T cell receptor beta chain. The data derive from a study of OX40 agonist ivuxolimab in advanced cancers. About the study: The study enrolled dose-escalation patients with hepatocellular carcinoma, melanoma, renal cell or head and neck cancer.

The data were produced by immunoSEQ multiplex PCR, yet TCRdb's version contains in-frame clones alone and is incomplete. The sample includes about 41,000 clones, around 81% of them seen just once. V lost 3 bases to trimming and J lost 4 bases; unmatched junction nucleotides: 3. Germline CDR1 reads MNHNS; CDR2 reads SASEGT. The CDR3 has 13 amino acids. The starting material was CD4+ or CD8+ T cells sorted from blood, obtained in a trial of the OX40 agonist ivuxolimab. The sequence was collected from an adult with an advanced solid tumor such as melanoma, head and neck, liver or kidney cancer. The chain uses TRBV6-1 and TRBJ2-7; TRBD1 matches at 7 bases. DNA of the CDR3: TGTGCCAGCAGTGAGGACAGGAGGTACGAGCAGTACTTC. It translates to CASSEDRRYEQYF.